This T cell receptor (beta chain) was observed in a study of immune evolution from preneoplasia to lung adenocarcinoma. About the study: HLA loss of heterozygosity: roughly 6.6% AIS, about 15% MIA, approximately 35% ADC, none AAH. General study points: Normal lung had highest clonality; later lesions appeared denser, more diverse. T cell clonality was higher in KRAS-mutant than EGFR-mutant or wild-type nodules. Top clone frequencies peaked in normal lung, apparently declining through invasive adenocarcinoma.

A word on this clone: Its antigen is undetermined.

Germline CDR1 is MGHRA and CDR2 is YSYEKL. V was cut by 4 bases and J by 0 bases, with 9 bases left in between. This CDR3 is built from 14 residues. TCRdb keeps only in-frame clones here, not all; method: immunoSEQ multiplex PCR. Of about 11,000 clones in the sample, roughly 90% are singletons; the top ten hold roughly 3.5%. Sequencing was performed on FFPE invasive lung adenocarcinoma tissue. The chain employs TRBV4-1 and TRBJ1-1; D remains unclear. This TCR derives from a person aged 65 to 79 with invasive lung adenocarcinoma. CDR3 amino acids: CASSPTLLNTEAFF. CDR3 DNA sequence: TGCGCCAGCAGCCCGACGTTACTGAACACTGAAGCTTTCTTT.